This T cell receptor beta chain comes out of a study of blood T cell repertoires in COVID-19. Whole-study context: Spain, Italy and the United States supplied samples that represented acute and convalescent COVID-19.

The CDR3 sequence is 17 residues long. V lost 3 bases, J lost 7 bases, and 24 bases lay in between. The germline V gene has CDR1 MDHEN and CDR2 SYDVKM. Sequencing was performed with immunoSEQ multiplex PCR; in TCRdb, only in-frame clones are kept and a portion is missing. Of roughly 300,000 clones detected, approximately 91% appear once; the ten largest clones hold approximately 2.5%. The source material was PBMCs or T cells enriched from blood (not recorded which). The source of this sequence is a middle-aged woman with acute COVID-19. This chain uses TRBV28 with TRBJ1-1; TRBD1 might be the D (5 bases). The CDR3 bases are TGTGCCAGCAGTTTCCCAGCGGCGGGGTTAGGGGAAAATGAAGCTTTCTTT. Amino acid sequence: CASSFPAAGLGENEAFF.